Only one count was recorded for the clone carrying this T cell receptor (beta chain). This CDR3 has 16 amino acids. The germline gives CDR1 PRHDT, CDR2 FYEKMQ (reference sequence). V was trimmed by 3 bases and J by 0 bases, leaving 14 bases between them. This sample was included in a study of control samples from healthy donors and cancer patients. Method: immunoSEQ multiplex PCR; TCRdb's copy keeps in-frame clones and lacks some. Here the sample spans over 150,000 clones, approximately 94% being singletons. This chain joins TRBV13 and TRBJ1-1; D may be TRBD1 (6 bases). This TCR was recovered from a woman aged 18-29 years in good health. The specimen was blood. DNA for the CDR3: TGTGCCAGCAGCTTCGGACAGAGGTTTATGAACACTGAAGCTTTCTTT. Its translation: CASSFGQRFMNTEAFF.